This T cell receptor (beta chain) was obtained from a study of blood T cell repertoires in COVID-19. The V gene end was trimmed by 5 bases and the J gene end by 7 bases; junction bases not matched to a gene: 25. Looked up from germline, CDR1 is GTSNPN and CDR2 is SVGIG (reference sequence). The CDR3 length is 20 residues. The method was immunoSEQ multiplex PCR; TCRdb's version includes in-frame clones alone and lacks a portion of them. The repertoire holds 300,000 to 350,000 clones, more than 70% seen once, with 3% in the top ten. Material for sequencing was peripheral blood. The source of this sequence is a man younger than 40 with active or convalescent COVID-19. This chain uses TRBV30 with TRBJ2-3, with 12 nucleotides matching TRBD2. The CDR3 DNA reads as TGTGCCTGGGATGAGTTAGTACAGGGACCTAGCGGGGGGGCCCAGAATACGCAGTATTTT. It is translated as CAWDELVQGPSGGAQNTQYF.